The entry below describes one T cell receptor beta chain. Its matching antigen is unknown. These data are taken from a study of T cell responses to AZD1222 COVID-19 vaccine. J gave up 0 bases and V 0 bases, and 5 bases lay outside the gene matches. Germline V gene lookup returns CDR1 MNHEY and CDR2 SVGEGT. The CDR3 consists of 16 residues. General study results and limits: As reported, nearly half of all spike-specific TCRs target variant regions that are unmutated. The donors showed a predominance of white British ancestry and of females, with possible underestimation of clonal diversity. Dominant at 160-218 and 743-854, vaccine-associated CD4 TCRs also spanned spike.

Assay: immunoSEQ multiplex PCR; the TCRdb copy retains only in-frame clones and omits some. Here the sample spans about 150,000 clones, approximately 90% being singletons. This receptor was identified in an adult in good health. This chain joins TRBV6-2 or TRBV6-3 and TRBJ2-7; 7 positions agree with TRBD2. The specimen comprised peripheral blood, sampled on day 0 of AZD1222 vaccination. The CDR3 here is CASSYSGLLSSYEQYF. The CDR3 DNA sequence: TGTGCCAGCAGTTACTCGGGACTACTTTCCTCCTACGAGCAGTACTTC.